The TCR beta chain described here comes from a study of blood T cell repertoires in COVID-19. Original methodology: Nucleated cell counts were estimated from reference gene primer amplification. Sequencing used immunoSEQ multiplex PCR; TCRdb keeps in-frame clones, though not all of them. V and J calls and clone size come straight from that table; D and trimming were deduced from the DNA. The data hold 150,000 to 200,000 clones, with 70% to 90% observed a single time. Sequenced input: peripheral blood. The clonotype was recovered from a human donor with active or convalescent COVID-19. The donor label of this sample is uncertain.

The CDR3 region has the DNA TGTGCCAGCAGTGCTACCGGGACAGGGACCCATCAGTACTTC. Translating it yields CASSATGTGTHQYF. The chain recombines TRBV28 with TRBJ2-5; 9 bases match TRBD1. Trimming removed 5 bases from V and 11 bases from J; junction bases left unmatched: 12. Germline V lookup: CDR1 MDHEN, CDR2 SYDVKM. There are 14 residues in the CDR3. The variable domain in full, completed from reference TRBV28 and TRBJ2-5, reads DVKVTQSSRYLVKRTGEKVFLECVQDMDHENMFWYRQDPGLGLRLIYFSYDVKMKEKGDIPEGYSVSREKKERFSLILESASTNQTSMYLCASSATGTGTHQYFGPGTRLLVL.